The present T cell receptor beta chain was sequenced within a study of shared clonotypes between healthy human individuals. Turning to the study itself: Donors consisted of a couple of women and a few men between 18 and 49. Study conclusions and caveats: Naive subsets typically showed greater estimated richness than memory subsets. Sequencing of the sorted subsets was shown by rarefaction to be incomplete despite large depth.

The germline gives CDR1 MNHEY, CDR2 SVGAGI. J was trimmed by 4 bases and V by 0 bases; bases with no gene match: 7. The CDR3 is made up of 16 amino acids. Authors' data handling: In the immunoSEQ data, sequences were junction-only and lacked quality scores, so filtering differed. Sequencing was performed with immunoSEQ multiplex PCR; in TCRdb, only in-frame clones are kept and a portion is missing. V, J and clone size reflect that table, while D and trimming were determined from the DNA. The table includes some 2,000,000 clones, about 95% detected once. Note on this clone: The antigen is undetermined.

The chain recombines TRBV6-5 with TRBJ2-3, with 7 bases lining up with TRBD2. This clonotype originated in a man aged 18 to 30 in good health. Sequencing was carried out using naive CD4+ T cells sorted from blood. Subset denoted: CD45RA+ positively selected. The DNA for the CDR3 is TGTGCCAGCAGTTACTCGATTGGGAGGGGTTCAGATACGCAGTATTTT. This codes for CASSYSIGRGSDTQYF.